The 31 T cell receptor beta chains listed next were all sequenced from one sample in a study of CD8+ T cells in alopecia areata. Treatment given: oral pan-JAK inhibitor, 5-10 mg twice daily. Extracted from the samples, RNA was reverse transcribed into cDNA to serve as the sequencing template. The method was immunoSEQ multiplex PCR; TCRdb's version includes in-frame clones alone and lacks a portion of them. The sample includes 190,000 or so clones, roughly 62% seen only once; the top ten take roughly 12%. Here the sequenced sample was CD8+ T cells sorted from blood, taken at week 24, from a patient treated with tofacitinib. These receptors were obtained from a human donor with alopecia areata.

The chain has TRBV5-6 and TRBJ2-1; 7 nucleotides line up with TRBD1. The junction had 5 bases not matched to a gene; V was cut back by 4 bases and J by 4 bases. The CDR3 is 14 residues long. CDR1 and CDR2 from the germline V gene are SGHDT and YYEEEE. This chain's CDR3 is CASSPGTAYNEQFF. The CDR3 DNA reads TGTGCCAGCAGCCCCGGGACAGCATACAATGAGCAGTTCTTC. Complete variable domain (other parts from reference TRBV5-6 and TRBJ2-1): DAGVTQSPTHLIKTRGQQVTLRCSPKSGHDTVSWYQQALGQGPQFIFQYYEEEERQRGNFPDRFSGHQFPNYSSELNVNALLLGDSALYLCASSPGTAYNEQFFGPGTRLTVL.

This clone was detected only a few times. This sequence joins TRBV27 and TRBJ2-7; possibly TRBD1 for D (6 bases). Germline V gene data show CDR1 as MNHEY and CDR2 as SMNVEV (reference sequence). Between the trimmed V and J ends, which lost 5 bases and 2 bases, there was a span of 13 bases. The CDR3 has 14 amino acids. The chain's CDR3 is CASSPGHSTYEQYF. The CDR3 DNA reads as TGTGCCAGCAGTCCGGGACACAGTACCTACGAGCAGTACTTC.

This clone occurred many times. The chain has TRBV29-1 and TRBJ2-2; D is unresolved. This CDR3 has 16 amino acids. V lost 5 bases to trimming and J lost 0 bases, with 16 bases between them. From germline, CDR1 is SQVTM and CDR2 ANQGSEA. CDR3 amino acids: CSVPSSGRANTGELFF. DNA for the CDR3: TGCAGCGTTCCCTCCTCGGGTAGGGCGAACACCGGGGAGCTGTTTTTT.

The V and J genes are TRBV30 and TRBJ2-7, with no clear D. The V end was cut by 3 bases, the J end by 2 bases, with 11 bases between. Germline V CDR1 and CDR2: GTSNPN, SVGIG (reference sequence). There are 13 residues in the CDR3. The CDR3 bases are TGTGCCTGGAGATTTGAGAGTACCTACGAGCAGTACTTC. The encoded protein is CAWRFESTYEQYF.

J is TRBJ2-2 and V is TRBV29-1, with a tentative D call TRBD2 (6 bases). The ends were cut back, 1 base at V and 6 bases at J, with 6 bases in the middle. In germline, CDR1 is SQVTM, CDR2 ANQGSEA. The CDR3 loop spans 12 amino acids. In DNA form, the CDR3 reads TGCAGCGTTGAAGGGAGGGCCGGGGAGCTGTTTTTT. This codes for CSVEGRAGELFF.

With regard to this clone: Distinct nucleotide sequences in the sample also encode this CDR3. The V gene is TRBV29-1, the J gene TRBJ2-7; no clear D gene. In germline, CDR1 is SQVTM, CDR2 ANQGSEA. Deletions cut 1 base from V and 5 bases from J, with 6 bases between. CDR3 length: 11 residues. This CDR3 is CSVEGPDEQYF. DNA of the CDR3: TGCAGCGTTGAAGGCCCCGACGAGCAGTACTTC.

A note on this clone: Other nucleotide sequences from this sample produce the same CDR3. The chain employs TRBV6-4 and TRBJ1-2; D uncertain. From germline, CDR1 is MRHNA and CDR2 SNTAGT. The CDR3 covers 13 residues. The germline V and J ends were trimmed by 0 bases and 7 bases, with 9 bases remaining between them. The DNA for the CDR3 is TGTGCCAGCAGTGACTCGACGGGAGGTGGCTACACCTTC. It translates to CASSDSTGGGYTF.

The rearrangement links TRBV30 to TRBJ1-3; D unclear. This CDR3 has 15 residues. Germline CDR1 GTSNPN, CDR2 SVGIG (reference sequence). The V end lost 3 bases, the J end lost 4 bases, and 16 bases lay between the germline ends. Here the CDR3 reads CAWSPGREYGNTIYF. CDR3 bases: TGTGCCTGGAGCCCCGGGCGGGAGTACGGAAACACCATATATTTT.

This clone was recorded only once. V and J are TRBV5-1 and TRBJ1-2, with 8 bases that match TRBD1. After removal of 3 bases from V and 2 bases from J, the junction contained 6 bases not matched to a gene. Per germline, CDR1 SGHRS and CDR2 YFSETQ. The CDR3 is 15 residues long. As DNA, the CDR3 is TGCGCCAGCAGCTCCTGGACAGGGACCAACTATGGCTACACCTTC. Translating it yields CASSSWTGTNYGYTF.

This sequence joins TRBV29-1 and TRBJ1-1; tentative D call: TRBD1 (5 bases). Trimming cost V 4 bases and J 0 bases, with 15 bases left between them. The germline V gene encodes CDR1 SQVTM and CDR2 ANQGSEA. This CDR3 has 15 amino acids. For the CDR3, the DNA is TGCAGCGTTGTATCGGGGGAGTACATGAACACTGAAGCTTTCTTT. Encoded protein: CSVVSGEYMNTEAFF.

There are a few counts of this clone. The DNA for the CDR3 is TGTGCCAGCAGCGCAACCCTTGGCTACACCTTC. Translated, it gives CASSATLGYTF. The chain recombines TRBV2 with TRBJ1-2; the D is unclear. Trimming left V 6 bases short and J 7 bases short, with 9 bases between. Germline-derived CDR1 and CDR2 are SNHLY and FYNNEI. The CDR3 has 11 residues.

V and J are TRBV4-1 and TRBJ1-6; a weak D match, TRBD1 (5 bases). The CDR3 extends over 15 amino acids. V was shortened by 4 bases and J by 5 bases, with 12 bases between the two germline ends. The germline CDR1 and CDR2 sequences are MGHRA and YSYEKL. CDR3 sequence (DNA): TGCGCCAGCAGCCCGACCTTCAGGGATAATTCACCCCTCCACTTT. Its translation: CASSPTFRDNSPLHF.

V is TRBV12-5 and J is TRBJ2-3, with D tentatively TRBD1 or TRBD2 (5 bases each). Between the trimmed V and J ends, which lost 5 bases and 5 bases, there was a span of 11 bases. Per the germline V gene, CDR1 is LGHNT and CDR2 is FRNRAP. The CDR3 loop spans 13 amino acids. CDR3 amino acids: CASGRSRGDTQYF. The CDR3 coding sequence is TGTGCTAGTGGTCGTTCGAGGGGAGATACGCAGTATTTT.

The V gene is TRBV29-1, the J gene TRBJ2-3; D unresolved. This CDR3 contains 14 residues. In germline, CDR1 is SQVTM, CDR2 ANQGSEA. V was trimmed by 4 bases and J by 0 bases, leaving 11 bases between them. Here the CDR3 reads CSVVATFSTDTQYF. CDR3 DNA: TGCAGCGTTGTCGCAACCTTTAGCACAGATACGCAGTATTTT.

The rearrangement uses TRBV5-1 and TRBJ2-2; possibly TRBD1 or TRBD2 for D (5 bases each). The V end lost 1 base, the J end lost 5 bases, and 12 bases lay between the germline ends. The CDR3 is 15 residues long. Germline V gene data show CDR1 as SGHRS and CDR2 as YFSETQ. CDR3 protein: CASSLTGGWTGELFF. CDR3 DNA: TGCGCCAGCAGCTTGACAGGAGGCTGGACCGGGGAGCTGTTTTTT.

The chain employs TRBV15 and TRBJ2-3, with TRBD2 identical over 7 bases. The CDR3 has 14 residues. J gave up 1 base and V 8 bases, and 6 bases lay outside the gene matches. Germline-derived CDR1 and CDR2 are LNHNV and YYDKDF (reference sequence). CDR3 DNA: TGTGCCACCGTCCAGCGGGGCGGCACAGATACGCAGTATTTT. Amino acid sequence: CATVQRGGTDTQYF.

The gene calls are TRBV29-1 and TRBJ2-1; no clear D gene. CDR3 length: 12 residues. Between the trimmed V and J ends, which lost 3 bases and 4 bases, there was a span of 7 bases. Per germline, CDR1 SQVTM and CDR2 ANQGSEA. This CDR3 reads CSVDSPYNEQFF. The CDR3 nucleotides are TGCAGCGTTGACTCACCTTACAATGAGCAGTTCTTC.

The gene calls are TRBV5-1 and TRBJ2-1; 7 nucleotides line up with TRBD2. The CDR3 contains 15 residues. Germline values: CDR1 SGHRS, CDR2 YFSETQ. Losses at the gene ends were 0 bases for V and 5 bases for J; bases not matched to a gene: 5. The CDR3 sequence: CASSLAGGWDNEQFF. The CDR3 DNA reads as TGCGCCAGCAGCTTGGCGGGGGGATGGGACAATGAGCAGTTCTTC.

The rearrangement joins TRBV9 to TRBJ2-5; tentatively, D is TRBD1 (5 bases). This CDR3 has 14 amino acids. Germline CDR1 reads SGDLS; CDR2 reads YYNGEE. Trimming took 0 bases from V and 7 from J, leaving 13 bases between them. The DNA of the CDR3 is TGTGCCAGCAGCGTAGGAGCAGGGAAGGGGACCCAGTACTTC. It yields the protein CASSVGAGKGTQYF.

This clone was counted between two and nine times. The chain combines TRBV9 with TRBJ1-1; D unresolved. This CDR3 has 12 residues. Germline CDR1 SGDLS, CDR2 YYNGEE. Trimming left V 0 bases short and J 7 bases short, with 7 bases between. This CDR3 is CASSVGKGEAFF. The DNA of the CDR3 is TGTGCCAGCAGCGTAGGGAAGGGTGAAGCTTTCTTT.

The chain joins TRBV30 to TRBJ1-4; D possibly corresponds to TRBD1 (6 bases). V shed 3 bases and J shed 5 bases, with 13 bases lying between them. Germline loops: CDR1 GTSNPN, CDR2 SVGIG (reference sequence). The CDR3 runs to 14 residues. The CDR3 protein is CAWSRTDPNEKLFF. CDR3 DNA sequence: TGTGCCTGGAGCCGGACAGACCCGAATGAAAAACTGTTTTTT.

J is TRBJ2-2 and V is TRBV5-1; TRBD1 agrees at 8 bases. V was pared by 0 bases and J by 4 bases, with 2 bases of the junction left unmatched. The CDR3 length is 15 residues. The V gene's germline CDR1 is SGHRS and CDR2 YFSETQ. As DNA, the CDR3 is TGCGCCAGCAGCTTGGAGACAGGGGCCACCGGGGAGCTGTTTTTT. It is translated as CASSLETGATGELFF.

The CDR3: CASSVAGSTDTQYF. The CDR3 region has the DNA TGTGCCAGCAGTGTAGCGGGGTCAACGGATACGCAGTATTTT. The genes are TRBV6-4 and TRBJ2-3, with 8 bases matching TRBD2. With V trimmed by 4 bases and J by 6 bases, 6 bases remained unmatched. The CDR3 loop spans 14 amino acids. Germline values: CDR1 MRHNA, CDR2 SNTAGT.

DNA of the CDR3: TGCGCCAGCAGCTTGGCGCGGGGATTTTGCGAGCAGTACTTC. As protein: CASSLARGFCEQYF. The genes are TRBV5-1 and TRBJ2-7, with D maybe TRBD2 (6 bases). The CDR3 contains 14 residues. V gave up 0 bases and J gave up 6 bases, with 13 bases separating them. Germline lookup yields CDR1 SGHRS and CDR2 YFSETQ.

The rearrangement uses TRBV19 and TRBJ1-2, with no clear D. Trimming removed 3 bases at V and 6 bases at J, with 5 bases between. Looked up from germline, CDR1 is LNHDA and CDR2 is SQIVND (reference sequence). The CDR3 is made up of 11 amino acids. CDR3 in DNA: TGTGCCAGTAGTATGAGCGATGGCTACACCTTC. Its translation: CASSMSDGYTF.

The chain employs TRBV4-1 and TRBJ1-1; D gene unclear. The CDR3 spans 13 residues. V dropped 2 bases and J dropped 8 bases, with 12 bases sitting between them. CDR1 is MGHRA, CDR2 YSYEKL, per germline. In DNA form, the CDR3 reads TGCGCCAGCAGCCAATTTCTACGGACGGAAGCTTTCTTT. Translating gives CASSQFLRTEAFF.

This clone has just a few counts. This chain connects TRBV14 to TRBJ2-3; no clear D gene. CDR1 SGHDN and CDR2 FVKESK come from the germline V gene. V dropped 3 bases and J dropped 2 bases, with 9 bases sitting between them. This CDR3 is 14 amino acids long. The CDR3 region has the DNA TGTGCCAGCAGCCACGGTGCGACCACAGATACGCAGTATTTT. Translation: CASSHGATTDTQYF.

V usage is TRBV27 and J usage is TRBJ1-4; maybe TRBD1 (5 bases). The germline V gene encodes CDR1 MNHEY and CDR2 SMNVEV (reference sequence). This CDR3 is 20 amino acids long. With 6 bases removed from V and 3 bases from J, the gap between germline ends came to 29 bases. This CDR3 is CASSPTPYGRHQTANEKLFF. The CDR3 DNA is TGTGCCAGCAGCCCCACGCCCTACGGGCGGCATCAGACAGCTAATGAAAAACTGTTTTTT.

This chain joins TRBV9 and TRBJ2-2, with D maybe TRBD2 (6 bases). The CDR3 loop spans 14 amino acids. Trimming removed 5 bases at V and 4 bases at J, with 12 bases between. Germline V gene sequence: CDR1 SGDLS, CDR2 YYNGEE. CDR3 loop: CASRAGGATGELFF. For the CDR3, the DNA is TGTGCCAGCAGGGCGGGCGGGGCCACCGGGGAGCTGTTTTTT.

This CDR3 reads CATTSGGGQETQYF. The CDR3 nucleotides read TGCGCCACCACGAGTGGGGGCGGACAAGAGACCCAGTACTTC. The chain links TRBV5-1 to TRBJ2-5, with a possible D match to TRBD1 (6 bases). This CDR3 is built from 14 residues. V shed 9 bases and J shed 2 bases, with 17 bases lying between them. Germline CDR1 and CDR2: SGHRS and YFSETQ.

The CDR3 protein is CASSRGGDRSGYTF. CDR3 nucleotides: TGTGCCAGCAGCCGAGGTGGGGATCGGTCTGGCTACACCTTC. The chain uses TRBV5-6 and TRBJ1-2; D not resolved. The V gene's germline CDR1 is SGHDT and CDR2 YYEEEE. The CDR3 is 14 residues long. V lost 4 bases and J lost 7, with 17 bases in between.